Listed below are T cell receptor beta chains from one sample, sequenced in a study of T cell repertoires in cytomegalovirus infection. TCRdb itself ran the reads through MiXCR, one entry per CDR3 protein. The sample gives 490,000 or so distinct CDR3 sequences, about 11% of which show up once; roughly 10% is in the top ten. Sequences were obtained from PBMCs. These receptors originate from a human donor in good health (CMV status not recorded). Some clones in this sample may be carry-over from other donors' samples. Each CDR3 is given with its conserved first and last residue. A D gene is named only where the DNA matches it firmly. Size is omitted from some rows. Given values are once, few, many or a class for expanded clones.

>NA|few|TRBV11-2|TRBJ2-2
TGTGCCAGCAGCTCCCACTTTCGGCTTGCCCGCAAGGCCGGGGAGCTGTTTTTT
CASSSHFRLARKAGELFF
>TRBD1|NA|TRBV5-4|TRBJ1-4
TGTGCCAGCAGCCGCTCCGGGACAGGGGATGAAAAACTGTTTTTT
CASSRSGTGDEKLFF
>NA|few|TRBV27|TRBJ1-5
TGTGCCGCAGGGTTTTTTGGCAATCAGCCCCAGCATTTT
CAAGFFGNQPQHF
>NA|many|TRBV6-6|TRBJ1-2
TGTGCCAGCAAAATGGTCCCAGTCGGCTACACCTTC
CASKMVPVGYTF
>NA|many|TRBV23-1|TRBJ2-7
TGCGCCAGCAGTCAAGCTCGGGACACTTTCTCCTACGAGCAGTACTTC
CASSQARDTFSYEQYF
>NA|few|TRBV19|TRBJ1-2
TGTGCCAGTAGAGTAGCCAGGGACTATGGCTACACCTTC
CASRVARDYGYTF
>NA|few|TRBV6-6|TRBJ1-3
TGTGCCAGCAGTTACACCCGGGTCTCTGGAAACACCATATATTTT
CASSYTRVSGNTIYF
>TRBD2|NA|TRBV29-1|TRBJ2-2
TGCAGCGTTCCTTCCGTTGCGGGAGCCCCCGGGGAGCTGTTTTTT
CSVPSVAGAPGELFF
>NA|many|TRBV12-3/TRBV12-4|TRBJ1-5
TGTGCCAGCATCTCAGGGTACAATCAGCCCCAGCATTTT
CASISGYNQPQHF
>TRBD1|many|TRBV5-6|TRBJ2-2
TGTGCCAGCAGCCTGCAACAGGGGCCCGGGGAGCTGTTTTTT
CASSLQQGPGELFF
>NA|NA|TRBV2|TRBJ2-5
TGTGCCAGCAGTGGGGCAGGGAAAGGTCGGGAGACCCAGTACTTC
CASSGAGKGRETQYF
>TRBD1|few|TRBV20-1|TRBJ1-1
TGCAGTGCTAGAGATCCGACAGGGGACACTGAAGCTTTCTTT
CSARDPTGDTEAFF
>NA|NA|TRBV20-1|TRBJ1-2
TGCAGTGCGGTGACAACTAACTATGGCTACACCTTC
CSAVTTNYGYTF
>NA|many|TRBV7-9|TRBJ2-1
TGTGCCAGCAGCGCCAGCTTCGGGTTTAGGCCTTATGAGCAGTTCTTC
CASSASFGFRPYEQFF
>NA|NA|TRBV3-1|TRBJ1-1
TGTGCCAGCAGCCAAGTAGTTGTAGTGGGAACTGAAGCTTTCTTT
CASSQVVVVGTEAFF
>NA|many|TRBV5-1|TRBJ2-2
TGCGCCAGCAGCTTGATGGACAGCACCGGGGAGCTGTTTTTT
CASSLMDSTGELFF
>TRBD1|many|TRBV25-1|TRBJ2-7
TGTGCCAGCAGTGTCCCAGGGGGCCGCTACGAGCAGTACTTC
CASSVPGGRYEQYF
>NA|NA|TRBV20-1|TRBJ1-5
TGCAGTGCCCCGGCGGGGATAGGGCAGCCCCAGCATTTT
CSAPAGIGQPQHF
>TRBD2|NA|TRBV5-1|TRBJ2-7
TGCGCCAGCACCTGGGCTAGCGGCTCCTACGAGCAGTACTTC
CASTWASGSYEQYF
>NA|few|TRBV6-6|TRBJ2-7
TGTGCCAGCAGTTACGATTTCTCGGGCAGAAACGAGCAGTACTTC
CASSYDFSGRNEQYF
>NA|many|TRBV11-2|TRBJ1-1
TGTGCCAGCAGCTTAGCCCCTCGCGGAGGGAGGAAAACTGAAGCTTTCTTT
CASSLAPRGGRKTEAFF
>NA|many|TRBV7-9|TRBJ1-4
TGTGCCAGCAGAGACGACAGCCATAATGAAAAACTGTTTTTT
CASRDDSHNEKLFF
>NA|many|TRBV12-3/TRBV12-4|TRBJ2-7
TGTGCCAGCTGCCTCGGGGGAACCCACGAGCAGTACTTC
CASCLGGTHEQYF